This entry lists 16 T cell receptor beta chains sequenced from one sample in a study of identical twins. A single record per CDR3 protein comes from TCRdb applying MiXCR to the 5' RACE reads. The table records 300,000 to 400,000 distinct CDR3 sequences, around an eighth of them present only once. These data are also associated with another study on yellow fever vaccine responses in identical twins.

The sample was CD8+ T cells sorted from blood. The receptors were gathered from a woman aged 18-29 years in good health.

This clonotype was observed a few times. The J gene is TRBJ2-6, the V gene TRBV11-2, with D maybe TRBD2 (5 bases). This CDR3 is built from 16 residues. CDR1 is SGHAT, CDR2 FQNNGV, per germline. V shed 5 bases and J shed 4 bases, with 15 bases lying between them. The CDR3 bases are TGTGCCAGCAGCCTTTGGGGAGTGAGAGGGGCCAACGTCCTGACTTTC. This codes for CASSLWGVRGANVLTF.

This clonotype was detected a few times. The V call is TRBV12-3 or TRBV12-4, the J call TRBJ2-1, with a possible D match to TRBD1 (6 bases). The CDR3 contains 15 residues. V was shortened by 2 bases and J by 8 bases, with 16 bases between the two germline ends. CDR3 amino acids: CASSLNGAGADEQFF. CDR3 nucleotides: TGTGCCAGCAGTTTAAATGGGGCAGGGGCGGATGAGCAGTTCTTC.

Written as DNA, the CDR3 is TGTGCCAGCAGTTTATCGAAGGCAGCCTTTAGCACAGATACGCAGTATTTT. Protein product: CASSLSKAAFSTDTQYF. The V gene is TRBV27, the J gene TRBJ2-3, with D hard to call. The germline V gene has CDR1 MNHEY and CDR2 SMNVEV (reference sequence). CDR3 length: 17 residues. Trimming removed 0 bases at V and 0 bases at J, with 13 bases between.

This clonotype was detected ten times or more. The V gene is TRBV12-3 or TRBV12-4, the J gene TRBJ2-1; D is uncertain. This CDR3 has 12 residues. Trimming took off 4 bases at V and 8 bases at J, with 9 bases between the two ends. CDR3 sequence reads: CASSSLADEQFF. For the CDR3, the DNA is TGTGCCAGCAGTTCTTTGGCGGATGAGCAGTTCTTC.

The CDR3 reads CASSSRTGGPSPLHF. CDR3 nucleotide sequence: TGTGCCAGCAGTTCCCGGACAGGGGGACCTTCACCCCTCCACTTT. The V gene is TRBV6-5, the J gene TRBJ1-6; 10 bases are a match to TRBD1. The CDR3 extends over 15 amino acids. Germline V lookup: CDR1 MNHEY, CDR2 SVGAGI. Losses at the gene ends were 4 bases for V and 9 bases for J; bases not matched to a gene: 6.

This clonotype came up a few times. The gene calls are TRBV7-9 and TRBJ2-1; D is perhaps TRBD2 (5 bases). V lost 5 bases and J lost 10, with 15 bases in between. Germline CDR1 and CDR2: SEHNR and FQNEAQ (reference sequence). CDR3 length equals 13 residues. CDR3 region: CASSPPSAGEQFF. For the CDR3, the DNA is TGTGCCAGCAGCCCACCCTCTGCGGGCGAGCAGTTCTTC.

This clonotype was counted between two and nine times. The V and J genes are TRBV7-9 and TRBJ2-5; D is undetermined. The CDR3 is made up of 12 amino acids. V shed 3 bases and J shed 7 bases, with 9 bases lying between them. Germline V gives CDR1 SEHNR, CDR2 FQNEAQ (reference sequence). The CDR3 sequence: CASSFDTPTQYF. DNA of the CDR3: TGTGCCAGCAGCTTCGACACGCCGACCCAGTACTTC.

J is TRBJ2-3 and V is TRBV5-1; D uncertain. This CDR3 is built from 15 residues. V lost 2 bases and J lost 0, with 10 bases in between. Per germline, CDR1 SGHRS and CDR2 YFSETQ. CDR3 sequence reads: CASSFYGSSTDTQYF. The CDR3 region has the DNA TGCGCCAGCAGCTTTTACGGGTCTAGCACAGATACGCAGTATTTT.

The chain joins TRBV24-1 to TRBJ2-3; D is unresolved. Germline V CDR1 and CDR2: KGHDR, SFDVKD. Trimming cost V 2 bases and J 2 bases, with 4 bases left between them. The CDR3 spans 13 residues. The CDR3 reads CATSDSTTDTQYF. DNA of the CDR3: TGTGCCACCAGTGATTCTACCACAGATACGCAGTATTTT.

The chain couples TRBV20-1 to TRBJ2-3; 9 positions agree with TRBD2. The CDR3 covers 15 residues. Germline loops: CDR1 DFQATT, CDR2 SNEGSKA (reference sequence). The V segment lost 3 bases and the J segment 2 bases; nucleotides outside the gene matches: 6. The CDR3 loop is CSARAAGGNTDTQYF. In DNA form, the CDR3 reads TGCAGTGCTAGGGCAGCGGGGGGCAACACAGATACGCAGTATTTT.

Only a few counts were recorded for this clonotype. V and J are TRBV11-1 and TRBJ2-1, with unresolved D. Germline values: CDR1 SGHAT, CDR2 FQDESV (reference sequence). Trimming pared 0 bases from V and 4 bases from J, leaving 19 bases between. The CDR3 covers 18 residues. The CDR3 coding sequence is TGTGCCAGCAGCTTAGCATTTTGGGTTTGGTCTGGTTACAATGAGCAGTTCTTC. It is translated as CASSLAFWVWSGYNEQFF.

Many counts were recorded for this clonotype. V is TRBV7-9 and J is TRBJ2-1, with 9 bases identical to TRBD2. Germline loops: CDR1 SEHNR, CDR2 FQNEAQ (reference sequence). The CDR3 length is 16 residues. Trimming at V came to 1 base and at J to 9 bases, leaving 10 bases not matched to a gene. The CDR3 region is CASSLVAGGPGGEQFF. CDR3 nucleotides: TGTGCCAGCAGCTTAGTGGCGGGAGGGCCCGGGGGTGAGCAGTTCTTC.

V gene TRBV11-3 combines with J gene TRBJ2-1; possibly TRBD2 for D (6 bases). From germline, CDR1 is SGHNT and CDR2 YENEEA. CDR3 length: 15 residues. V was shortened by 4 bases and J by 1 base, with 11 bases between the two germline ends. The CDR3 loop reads CASSSYRGSYNEQFF. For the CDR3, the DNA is TGTGCCAGCAGCTCCTACCGGGGGTCCTACAATGAGCAGTTCTTC.

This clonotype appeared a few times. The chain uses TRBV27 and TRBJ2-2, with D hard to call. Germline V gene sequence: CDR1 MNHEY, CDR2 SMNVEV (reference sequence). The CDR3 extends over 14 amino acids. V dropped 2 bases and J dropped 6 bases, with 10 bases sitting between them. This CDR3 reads CASSLAFSAGELFF. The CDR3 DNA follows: TGTGCCAGCAGTTTAGCCTTTTCCGCCGGGGAGCTGTTTTTT.

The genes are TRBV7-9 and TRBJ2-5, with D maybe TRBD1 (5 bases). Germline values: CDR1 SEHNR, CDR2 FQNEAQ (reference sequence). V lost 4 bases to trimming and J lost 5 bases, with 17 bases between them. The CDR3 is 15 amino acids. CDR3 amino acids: CASSSQQGLGETQYF. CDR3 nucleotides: TGTGCCAGCAGCTCGCAGCAGGGTCTGGGGGAGACCCAGTACTTC. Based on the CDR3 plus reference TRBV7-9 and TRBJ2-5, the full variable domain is DTGVSQNPRHKITKRGQNVTFRCDPISEHNRLYWYRQTLGQGPEFLTYFQNEAQLEKSRLLSDRFSAERPKGSFSTLEIQRTEQGDSAMYLCASSSQQGLGETQYFGPGTRLLVL.

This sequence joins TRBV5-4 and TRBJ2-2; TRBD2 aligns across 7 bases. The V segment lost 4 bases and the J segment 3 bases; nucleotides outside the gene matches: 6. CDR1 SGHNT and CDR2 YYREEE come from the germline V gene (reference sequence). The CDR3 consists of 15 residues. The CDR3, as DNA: TGTGCCAGCAGCCCGGTCGCGGGGGACACCGGGGAGCTGTTTTTT. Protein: CASSPVAGDTGELFF.